One TCR beta chain is described in this entry. The data stem from a study of control samples from healthy donors and cancer patients. Profiling relied on immunoSEQ multiplex PCR, and the TCRdb table lists in-frame clones only, not all of them. Altogether 100,000 to 150,000 clones are present, roughly 84% being singletons, with the ten largest covering roughly 3.2%. Sequencing input: blood. The sequence was obtained from a man in his fifties or sixties in good health.

DNA of the CDR3: TGTGCCAGCAGCTCCGACGCGGACAGCTCCTACGAGCAGTACTTC. It codes for CASSSDADSSYEQYF. The chain recombines TRBV7-6 with TRBJ2-7; possible D gene TRBD1, 6 bases. Per germline, CDR1 SGHVS and CDR2 FNYEAQ. V dropped 4 bases and J dropped 0 bases, with 13 bases sitting between them. The CDR3 is 15 residues long.